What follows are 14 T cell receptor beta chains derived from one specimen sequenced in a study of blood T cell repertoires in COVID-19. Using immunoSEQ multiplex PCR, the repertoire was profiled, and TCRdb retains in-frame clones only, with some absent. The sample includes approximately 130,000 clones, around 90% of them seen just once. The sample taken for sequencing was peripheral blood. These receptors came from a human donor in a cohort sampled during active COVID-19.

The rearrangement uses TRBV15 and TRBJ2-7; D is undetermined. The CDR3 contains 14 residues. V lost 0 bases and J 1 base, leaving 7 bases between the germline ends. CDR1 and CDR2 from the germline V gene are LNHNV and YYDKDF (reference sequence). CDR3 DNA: TGTGCCACCAGCAGAGATGTAGAATCCTACGAGCAGTACTTC. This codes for CATSRDVESYEQYF.

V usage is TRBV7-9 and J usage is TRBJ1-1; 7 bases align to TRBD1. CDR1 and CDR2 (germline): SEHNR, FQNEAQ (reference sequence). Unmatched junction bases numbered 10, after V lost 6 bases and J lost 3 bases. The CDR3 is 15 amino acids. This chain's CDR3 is CASRQVAGGYTEAFF. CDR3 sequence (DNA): TGTGCCAGCAGGCAGGTGGCAGGGGGATACACTGAAGCTTTCTTT.

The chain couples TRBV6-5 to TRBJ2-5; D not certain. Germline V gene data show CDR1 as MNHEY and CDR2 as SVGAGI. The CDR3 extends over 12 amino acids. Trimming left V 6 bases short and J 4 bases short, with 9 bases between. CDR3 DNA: TGTGCCAGCAGCCGCACAAGAGAGACCCAGTACTTC. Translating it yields CASSRTRETQYF.

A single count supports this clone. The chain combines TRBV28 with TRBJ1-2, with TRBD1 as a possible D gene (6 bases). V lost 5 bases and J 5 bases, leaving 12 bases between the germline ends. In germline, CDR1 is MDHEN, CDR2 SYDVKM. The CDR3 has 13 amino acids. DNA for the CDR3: TGTGCCAGCAGTACCGGACAGCCGTATGGCTACACCTTC. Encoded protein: CASSTGQPYGYTF.

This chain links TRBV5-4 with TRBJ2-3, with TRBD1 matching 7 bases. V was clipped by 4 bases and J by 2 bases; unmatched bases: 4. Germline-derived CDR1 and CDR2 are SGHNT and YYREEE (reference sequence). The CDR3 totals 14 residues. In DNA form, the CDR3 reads TGTGCCAGCAGCCGGGACAGTCACACAGATACGCAGTATTTT. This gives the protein CASSRDSHTDTQYF.

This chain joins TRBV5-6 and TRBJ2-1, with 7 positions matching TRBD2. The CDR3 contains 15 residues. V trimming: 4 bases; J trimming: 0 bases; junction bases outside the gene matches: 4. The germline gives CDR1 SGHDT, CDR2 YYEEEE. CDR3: CASSEGGGSYNEQFF. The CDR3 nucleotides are TGTGCCAGCAGCGAAGGCGGGGGCTCCTACAATGAGCAGTTCTTC. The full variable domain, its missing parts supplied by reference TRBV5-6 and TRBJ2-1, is DAGVTQSPTHLIKTRGQQVTLRCSPKSGHDTVSWYQQALGQGPQFIFQYYEEEERQRGNFPDRFSGHQFPNYSSELNVNALLLGDSALYLCASSEGGGSYNEQFFGPGTRLTVL.

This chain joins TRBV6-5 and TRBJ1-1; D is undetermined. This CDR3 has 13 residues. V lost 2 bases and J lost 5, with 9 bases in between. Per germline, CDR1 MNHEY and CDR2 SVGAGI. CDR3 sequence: CASSYSQATEAFF. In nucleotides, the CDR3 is TGTGCCAGCAGTTACAGCCAAGCGACTGAAGCTTTCTTT.

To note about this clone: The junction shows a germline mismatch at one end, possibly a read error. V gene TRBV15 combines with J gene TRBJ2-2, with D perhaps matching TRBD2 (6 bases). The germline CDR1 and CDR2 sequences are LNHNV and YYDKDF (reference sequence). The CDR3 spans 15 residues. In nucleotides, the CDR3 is TGTGCCACCAGCAGAGTCCATGAGGACACCGGGGGGCTGTTTTTT. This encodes CATSRVHEDTGGLFF.

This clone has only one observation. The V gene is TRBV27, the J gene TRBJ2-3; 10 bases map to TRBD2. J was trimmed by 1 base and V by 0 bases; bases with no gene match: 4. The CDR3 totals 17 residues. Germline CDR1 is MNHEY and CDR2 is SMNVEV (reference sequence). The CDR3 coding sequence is TGTGCCAGCAGTTTATCGACTAGCGGGTCCCGCACAGATACGCAGTATTTT. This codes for CASSLSTSGSRTDTQYF.

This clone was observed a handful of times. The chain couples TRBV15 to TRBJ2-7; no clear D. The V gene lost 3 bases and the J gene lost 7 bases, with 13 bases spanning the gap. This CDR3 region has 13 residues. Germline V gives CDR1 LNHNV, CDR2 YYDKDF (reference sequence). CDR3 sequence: CATSSDGAREQYF. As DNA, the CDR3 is TGTGCCACCAGCAGCGACGGTGCGCGGGAGCAGTACTTC.

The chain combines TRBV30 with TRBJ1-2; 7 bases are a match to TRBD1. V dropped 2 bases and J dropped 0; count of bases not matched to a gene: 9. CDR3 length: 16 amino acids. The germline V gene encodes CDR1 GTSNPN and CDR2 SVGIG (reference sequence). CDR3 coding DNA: TGTGCCTGGAGTTTGATTGGGACAGCAGCTAACTATGGCTACACCTTC. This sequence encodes CAWSLIGTAANYGYTF.

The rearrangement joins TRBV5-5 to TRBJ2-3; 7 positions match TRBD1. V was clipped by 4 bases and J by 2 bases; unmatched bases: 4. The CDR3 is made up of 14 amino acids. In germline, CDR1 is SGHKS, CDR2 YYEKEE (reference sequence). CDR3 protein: CASSRTGFTDTQYF. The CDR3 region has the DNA TGTGCCAGCAGCCGGACAGGTTTCACAGATACGCAGTATTTT.

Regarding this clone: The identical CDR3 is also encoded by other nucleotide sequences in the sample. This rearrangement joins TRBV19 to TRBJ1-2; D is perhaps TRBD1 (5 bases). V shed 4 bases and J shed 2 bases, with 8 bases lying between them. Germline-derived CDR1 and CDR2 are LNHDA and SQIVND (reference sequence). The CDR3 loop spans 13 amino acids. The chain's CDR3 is CASSKGANYGYTF. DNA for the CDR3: TGTGCCAGTAGTAAAGGGGCAAACTATGGCTACACCTTC. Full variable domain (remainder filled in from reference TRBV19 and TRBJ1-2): DGGITQSPKYLFRKEGQNVTLSCEQNLNHDAMYWYRQDPGQGLRLIYYSQIVNDFQKGDIAEGYSVSREKKESFPLTVTSAQKNPTAFYLCASSKGANYGYTFGSGTRLTVV.

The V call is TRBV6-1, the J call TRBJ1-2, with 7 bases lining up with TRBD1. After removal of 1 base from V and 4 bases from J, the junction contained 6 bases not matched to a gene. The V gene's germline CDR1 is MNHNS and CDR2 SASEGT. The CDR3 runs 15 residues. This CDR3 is CASSEDPGTVYGYTF. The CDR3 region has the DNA TGTGCCAGCAGTGAAGACCCCGGGACAGTCTATGGCTACACCTTC.